This TCR beta chain was captured by sequencing in a study of blood T cell repertoires in COVID-19. Across the whole study: Samples taken during acute and convalescent COVID-19 were collected in the United States, Italy and Spain.

With 4 bases removed from V and 2 bases from J, the gap between germline ends came to 13 bases. The CDR3 contains 15 residues. Germline V gene lookup returns CDR1 LNHDA and CDR2 SQIVND (reference sequence). Study processing details: Researchers report that nucleated cell counts were estimated from reference gene primer amplification. Assay: immunoSEQ multiplex PCR; the TCRdb copy retains only in-frame clones and omits some. D and trimming were read from the DNA, whereas the V and J calls and clone size are those reported in that table. The sample comprises more than 50,000 clones, 85% to 90% of which are singletons, and under 5% rests with the top ten.

This TCR came from a man aged 55 to 70 with active COVID-19. This chain links TRBV19 with TRBJ2-3, with a weak D call TRBD2 (6 bases). Sequencing was carried out using peripheral blood. The DNA for the CDR3 is TGTGCCAGTAGTAAGGCGGGGCCAACCACAGATACGCAGTATTTT. It translates to CASSKAGPTTDTQYF.